These 24 T cell receptor beta chains originate from one sample sequenced in a study of blood T cell repertoires in COVID-19. Assay: immunoSEQ multiplex PCR; the TCRdb copy retains only in-frame clones and omits some. Of 60,000 to 70,000 clones in the sample, about three quarters were seen once. Material for sequencing was peripheral blood. The source is a woman aged 80 or older with acute or convalescent COVID-19.

The chain employs TRBV28 and TRBJ2-2, with D unclear. The CDR3 length is 13 residues. V lost 4 bases and J lost 4, with 7 bases in between. Germline values: CDR1 MDHEN, CDR2 SYDVKM. CDR3 nucleotide sequence: TGTGCCAGCAGTTATAGAGGCACCGGGGAGCTGTTTTTT. Protein: CASSYRGTGELFF. Combining the CDR3 with reference TRBV28 and TRBJ2-2 gives the whole variable domain DVKVTQSSRYLVKRTGEKVFLECVQDMDHENMFWYRQDPGLGLRLIYFSYDVKMKEKGDIPEGYSVSREKKERFSLILESASTNQTSMYLCASSYRGTGELFFGEGSRLTVL.

The gene calls are TRBV27 and TRBJ2-3; 10 bases are shared with TRBD1. CDR1 MNHEY and CDR2 SMNVEV come from the germline V gene (reference sequence). CDR3 length equals 15 residues. Trimming took 5 bases from V and 10 from J; bases not matched to a gene: 12. CDR3 DNA sequence: TGTGCCAGCAGTCCAGAGACAGGGGGCCCTAATGCGCAGTATTTT. Translated: CASSPETGGPNAQYF.

This clone has just one count. This chain connects TRBV19 to TRBJ2-1, with 9 nucleotides matching TRBD2. Per germline, CDR1 LNHDA and CDR2 SQIVND (reference sequence). V was clipped by 3 bases and J by 2 bases; unmatched bases: 2. The CDR3 runs 15 residues. For the CDR3, the DNA is TGTGCCAGTAGTATGACTAGCGGCCCCTACAATGAGCAGTTCTTC. It yields the protein CASSMTSGPYNEQFF.

The V gene is TRBV9, the J gene TRBJ2-2; D gene uncertain. Deletions cut 5 bases from V and 2 bases from J, with 13 bases between. The CDR3 consists of 15 residues. CDR1 and CDR2 (germline): SGDLS, YYNGEE. CDR3: CASSAVTANTGELFF. The CDR3 nucleotides read TGTGCCAGCAGTGCAGTCACAGCAAACACCGGGGAGCTGTTTTTT. Based on the CDR3 plus reference TRBV9 and TRBJ2-2, the full variable domain is DSGVTQTPKHLITATGQRVTLRCSPRSGDLSVYWYQQSLDQGLQFLIQYYNGEERAKGNILERFSAQQFPDLHSELNLSSLELGDSALYFCASSAVTANTGELFFGEGSRLTVL.

This clone was recorded a few times. Here the CDR3 reads CASSFYGRGETQYF. The CDR3 nucleotides read TGCGCCAGCAGCTTCTACGGGAGAGGGGAGACCCAGTACTTC. V is TRBV5-1 and J is TRBJ2-5, with a possible D match to TRBD2 (6 bases). Germline V CDR1 and CDR2: SGHRS, YFSETQ. CDR3 length: 14 amino acids. V lost 2 bases and J 5 bases, leaving 13 bases between the germline ends. The whole variable domain, filled in from reference TRBV5-1 and TRBJ2-5, reads KAGVTQTPRYLIKTRGQQVTLSCSPISGHRSVSWYQQTPGQGLQFLFEYFSETQRNKGNFPGRFSGRQFSNSRSEMNVSTLELGDSALYLCASSFYGRGETQYFGPGTRLLVL.

This chain uses TRBV6-5 with TRBJ2-7; 7 nucleotides line up with TRBD1. The germline gives CDR1 MNHEY, CDR2 SVGAGI. After removal of 6 bases from V and 0 bases from J, the junction contained 2 bases not matched to a gene. The CDR3 length is 13 residues. CDR3 loop: CASSWDSSYEQYF. DNA for the CDR3: TGTGCCAGCAGCTGGGACAGCTCCTACGAGCAGTACTTC.

The chain combines TRBV6-6 with TRBJ1-1; D perhaps matches TRBD1 (5 bases). V was shortened by 8 bases and J by 1 base, with 11 bases between the two germline ends. The CDR3 runs 13 residues. The germline CDR1 and CDR2 sequences are MNHNY and SVGAGI (reference sequence). CDR3 residues: CASGSDTNTEAFF. The CDR3, as DNA: TGTGCCAGCGGGTCGGACACGAACACTGAAGCTTTCTTT.

This clone was detected only once. V is TRBV19 and J is TRBJ2-4, with D maybe TRBD2 (6 bases). The CDR3 totals 17 residues. Trimming pared 7 bases from V and 1 base from J, leaving 20 bases between. Germline CDR1 LNHDA, CDR2 SQIVND (reference sequence). The CDR3 protein is CASTRGGPNGAKNIQYF. The CDR3 nucleotides are TGTGCCAGTACACGGGGAGGCCCAAATGGGGCCAAAAACATTCAGTACTTC.

The V and J genes are TRBV27 and TRBJ2-7; no definite D call. Germline-derived CDR1 and CDR2 are MNHEY and SMNVEV (reference sequence). V was pared by 0 bases and J by 5 bases, with 14 bases between. This CDR3 spans 15 amino acids. The CDR3: CASSLSQALFHEQYF. The CDR3 DNA follows: TGTGCCAGCAGTTTATCGCAGGCCCTTTTCCACGAGCAGTACTTC.

The chain joins TRBV7-2 to TRBJ2-7, with TRBD2 matching over 7 bases. Germline values: CDR1 SGHTA, CDR2 FQGNSA. V lost 7 bases and J lost 0; bases outside the gene matches: 9. This CDR3 is 15 amino acids long. The CDR3, as DNA: TGTGCCAGCATGAGCGCTAGCGGAGCCTCCTACGAGCAGTACTTC. This codes for CASMSASGASYEQYF.

This clone was counted a single time. The chain employs TRBV5-1 and TRBJ2-3; 9 bases line up with TRBD2. V shed 2 bases, J shed 2 bases, and the junction held 3 bases outside the gene matches. Per the germline V gene, CDR1 is SGHRS and CDR2 is YFSETQ. The CDR3 loop spans 15 amino acids. The CDR3, as DNA: TGCGCCAGCAGCTTTAGCGGGAGCTTCACAGATACGCAGTATTTT. Protein: CASSFSGSFTDTQYF.

The rearrangement uses TRBV27 and TRBJ1-3; D not certain. This CDR3 is 14 amino acids long. Deletions cut 5 bases from V and 5 bases from J, with 13 bases between. Per the germline V gene, CDR1 is MNHEY and CDR2 is SMNVEV (reference sequence). The CDR3: CASSEDFTRNTIYF. For the CDR3, the DNA is TGTGCCAGCAGTGAGGACTTTACCCGAAACACCATATATTTT.

The chain couples TRBV6-4 to TRBJ2-1, with a possible D match to TRBD2 (5 bases). Germline values: CDR1 MRHNA, CDR2 SNTAGT. Trimming removed 5 bases from V and 4 bases from J, with 9 bases in between. The CDR3 runs 13 residues. CDR3 sequence reads: CASSRTLYNEQFF. CDR3 bases: TGTGCCAGCAGTCGGACTCTTTACAATGAGCAGTTCTTC.

This clone has a single count. This rearrangement joins TRBV28 to TRBJ2-5; D gene ambiguous. Germline CDR1 MDHEN, CDR2 SYDVKM. The CDR3 runs 14 residues. V lost 2 bases and J 3 bases, leaving 10 bases between the germline ends. DNA for the CDR3: TGTGCCAGCAGTTTAATCGGTAATAAAGAGACCCAGTACTTC. Translated, it gives CASSLIGNKETQYF.

The chain is built from TRBV2 and TRBJ1-1; TRBD1 matches at 8 bases. Germline V gene data show CDR1 as SNHLY and CDR2 as FYNNEI. This CDR3 region has 17 residues. V dropped 6 bases and J dropped 6; count of bases not matched to a gene: 18. DNA for the CDR3: TGTGCCAGCAGCGGGGACAGGCCGATTTGGTCTATCGCTGAAGCTTTCTTT. It codes for CASSGDRPIWSIAEAFF.

The chain links TRBV29-1 to TRBJ2-7, with D possibly matching TRBD1 (6 bases). The V end was cut by 0 bases, the J end by 7 bases, with 13 bases between. The germline V gene encodes CDR1 SQVTM and CDR2 ANQGSEA. The CDR3 sequence is 13 residues long. CDR3 protein: CSVEDFLTGEQYF. CDR3 sequence (DNA): TGCAGCGTTGAAGATTTTTTAACAGGGGAGCAGTACTTC.

This chain joins TRBV25-1 and TRBJ2-2, with TRBD1 matching over 9 bases. The CDR3 runs to 17 residues. In germline, CDR1 is MGHDK, CDR2 SYGVNS. The junction had 10 bases not matched to a gene; V was cut back by 3 bases and J by 5 bases. In DNA form, the CDR3 reads TGTGCCAGCAGTGAGGTTGTAGGACAGGGGTTTACCGGGGAGCTGTTTTTT. Protein: CASSEVVGQGFTGELFF.

The gene calls are TRBV5-4 and TRBJ1-2; TRBD1 agrees at 10 bases. The CDR3 runs to 15 residues. After removal of 2 bases from V and 3 bases from J, the junction contained 4 bases not matched to a gene. Germline CDR1 reads SGHNT; CDR2 reads YYREEE (reference sequence). The CDR3 sequence is CASSLPGQGYYGYTF. As DNA, the CDR3 is TGTGCCAGCAGCTTACCGGGACAGGGGTACTATGGCTACACCTTC. Drawing the rest from reference TRBV5-4 and TRBJ1-2, the complete variable domain is ETGVTQSPTHLIKTRGQQVTLRCSSQSGHNTVSWYQQALGQGPQFIFQYYREEENGRGNFPPRFSGLQFPNYSSELNVNALELDDSALYLCASSLPGQGYYGYTFGSGTRLTVV.

The chain uses TRBV5-1 and TRBJ1-5; 7 bases are shared with TRBD1. Trimming took 4 bases from V and 6 from J; bases not matched to a gene: 7. The CDR3 contains 14 residues. Germline assignment: CDR1 SGHRS and CDR2 YFSETQ. This CDR3 reads CASSHGQVGQPQHF. The CDR3 nucleotides read TGCGCCAGCAGCCACGGACAGGTCGGTCAGCCCCAGCATTTT.

The rearrangement uses TRBV11-3 and TRBJ2-2; 11 positions match TRBD2. V lost 5 bases to trimming and J lost 0 bases; unmatched junction nucleotides: 2. The germline CDR1 and CDR2 sequences are SGHNT and YENEEA. The CDR3 length is 16 residues. The CDR3 DNA is TGTGCCAGCAGCGGGACTAGCGGAACGAACACCGGGGAGCTGTTTTTT. It codes for CASSGTSGTNTGELFF.

J is TRBJ1-1 and V is TRBV29-1, with D uncertain. Trimming pared 6 bases from V and 2 bases from J, leaving 19 bases between. The CDR3 runs to 15 residues. Germline V lookup: CDR1 SQVTM, CDR2 ANQGSEA. CDR3 nucleotide sequence: TGCAGCGTCCTCGAGATTGGTTTTTTAAACACTGAAGCTTTCTTT. Protein: CSVLEIGFLNTEAFF.

V gene TRBV5-4 combines with J gene TRBJ1-2, with TRBD1 identical over 11 bases. The CDR3 is 17 residues long. J lost 2 bases, V lost 3 bases, and 9 bases had no gene match. Germline V gene sequence: CDR1 SGHNT, CDR2 YYREEE (reference sequence). The CDR3: CASSYRTGGWRNYGYTF. Here the CDR3 DNA reads TGTGCCAGCAGCTACAGGACAGGGGGCTGGCGGAACTATGGCTACACCTTC.

The V call is TRBV27, the J call TRBJ2-5, with D possibly matching TRBD1 (6 bases). Deletions cut 5 bases from V and 3 bases from J, with 13 bases between. Germline assignment: CDR1 MNHEY and CDR2 SMNVEV (reference sequence). This CDR3 has 14 amino acids. The CDR3, as DNA: TGTGCCAGCAGTCCCCGGACAGTCGAAGAGACCCAGTACTTC. Translated: CASSPRTVEETQYF.

The chain links TRBV30 to TRBJ2-3; the match to TRBD2 covers 8 bases. Germline CDR1 is GTSNPN and CDR2 is SVGIG (reference sequence). CDR3 length: 15 amino acids. J lost 0 bases, V lost 4 bases, and 6 bases had no gene match. The CDR3 nucleotides read TGTGCCTGGATGAGAACGGGAGGGAGCACAGATACGCAGTATTTT. It yields the protein CAWMRTGGSTDTQYF.